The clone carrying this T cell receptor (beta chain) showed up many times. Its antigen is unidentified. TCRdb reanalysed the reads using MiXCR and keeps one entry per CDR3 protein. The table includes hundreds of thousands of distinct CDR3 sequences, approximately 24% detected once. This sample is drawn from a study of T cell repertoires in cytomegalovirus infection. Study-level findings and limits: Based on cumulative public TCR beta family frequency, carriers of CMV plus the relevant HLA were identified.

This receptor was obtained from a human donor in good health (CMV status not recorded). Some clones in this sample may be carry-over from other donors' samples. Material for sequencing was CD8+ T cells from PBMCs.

This CDR3 reads CASSSAQGLDTEAFF. CDR3 sequence (DNA): TGTGCCAGCAGCAGCGCCCAGGGCCTGGACACTGAAGCTTTCTTT. This chain joins TRBV7-2 and TRBJ1-1; possibly TRBD1 for D (5 bases). V was cut by 5 bases and J by 3 bases, with 16 bases left in between. The CDR3 sequence is 15 residues long. The germline CDR1 and CDR2 sequences are SGHTA and FQGNSA.